Shown below are 14 T cell receptor beta chains from a single sample sequenced in a study of vaccination and CD4 T cells after COVID-19. No cognate antigen is known for these TCRs. Regarding treatment: roughly ten-day PBMC culture with coronavirus spike peptide pools or control peptides (ViraFEST assay). Sequencing of cultured CD4+ T cell DNA used the Oncomine TCR Beta short-read assay. Each CDR3 protein is one row after TCRdb ran MiXCR on the PCR reads. The sample gives 15,000 or so distinct CDR3 sequences, around 48% of which show up once; 11% to 15% is in the top ten. Sequenced input: CD4+ T cells from blood, cultured in vitro. The receptors here all came from a human donor who had recovered from COVID-19.

The gene calls are TRBV19 and TRBJ2-1; 8 nucleotides agree with TRBD2. This CDR3 comprises 15 residues. CDR1 and CDR2 (germline): LNHDA, SQIVND (reference sequence). The V gene end was trimmed by 6 bases and the J gene end by 0 bases; junction bases not matched to a gene: 4. As DNA, the CDR3 is TGTGCCAGTAGCCCCCTAGCGGGCTCCTACAATGAGCAGTTCTTC. Its translation is CASSPLAGSYNEQFF.

The CDR3 region has the DNA TGTGCCAGCAGCCCCGACGGTGGGACTGAAGCTTTCTTT. As protein: CASSPDGGTEAFF. The chain recombines TRBV7-2 with TRBJ1-1; no definite D call. Germline V gene sequence: CDR1 SGHTA, CDR2 FQGNSA. V was trimmed by 5 bases and J by 5 bases, leaving 12 bases between them. The CDR3 has 13 residues.

The chain links TRBV7-6 to TRBJ1-1; a possible D gene is TRBD1 (6 bases). The CDR3 totals 16 residues. Germline assignment: CDR1 SGHVS and CDR2 FNYEAQ. V was clipped by 2 bases and J by 3 bases, with 16 bases between them. The CDR3 region is CASSLSRRGGDTEAFF. CDR3 nucleotides: TGTGCCAGCAGCTTATCTCGTAGGGGGGGAGACACTGAAGCTTTCTTT.

The V gene is TRBV30, the J gene TRBJ1-1, with TRBD1 matching over 8 bases. The CDR3 spans 15 residues. V shed 3 bases, J shed 1 base, and the junction held 7 bases outside the gene matches. Germline loops: CDR1 GTSNPN, CDR2 SVGIG (reference sequence). CDR3 sequence: CAWSQDGQGNTEAFF. The CDR3 DNA is TGTGCCTGGAGCCAAGATGGACAGGGGAACACTGAAGCTTTCTTT.

The chain couples TRBV2 to TRBJ1-5; D is ambiguous. V lost 6 bases to trimming and J lost 0 bases, with 9 bases between them. The CDR3 has 14 residues. The germline V gene has CDR1 SNHLY and CDR2 FYNNEI. The CDR3 reads CASRLDHSNQPQHF. CDR3 DNA sequence: TGTGCCAGCAGACTAGACCATAGCAATCAGCCCCAGCATTTT.

This clonotype was counted between two and nine times. This chain connects TRBV7-3 to TRBJ2-3, with TRBD1 identical over 9 bases. CDR3 length equals 14 residues. CDR1 and CDR2 (germline): SGHTA, FQGTGA. V lost 5 bases to trimming and J lost 2 bases; unmatched junction nucleotides: 2. The chain's CDR3 is CASSIQGATDTQYF. The CDR3 DNA reads as TGTGCCAGCAGCATACAGGGGGCCACAGATACGCAGTATTTT.

This clonotype was detected a few times. The V gene is TRBV7-2, the J gene TRBJ1-1; a weak D match, TRBD1 (6 bases). Trimming removed 1 base at V and 0 bases at J, with 12 bases between. The germline V gene encodes CDR1 SGHTA and CDR2 FQGNSA. The CDR3 covers 16 residues. The CDR3 sequence is CASSLVPGGMNTEAFF. The DNA of the CDR3 is TGTGCCAGCAGCTTAGTTCCGGGGGGCATGAACACTGAAGCTTTCTTT. The whole variable domain, remainder taken from reference TRBV7-2 and TRBJ1-1, is GAGVSQSPSNKVTEKGKDVELRCDPISGHTALYWYRQSLGQGLEFLIYFQGNSAPDKSGLPSDRFSAERTGGSVSTLTIQRTQQEDSAVYLCASSLVPGGMNTEAFFGQGTRLTVV.

This clonotype was observed a handful of times. The chain combines TRBV20-1 with TRBJ2-5; D ambiguous. The CDR3 covers 11 residues. V lost 6 bases and J lost 0, with 5 bases in between. Germline V gene data show CDR1 as DFQATT and CDR2 as SNEGSKA (reference sequence). This CDR3 is CSADYQETQYF. CDR3 nucleotides: TGCAGTGCCGATTACCAAGAGACCCAGTACTTC.

The chain carries TRBV12-5 and TRBJ1-5; no reliable D call. The germline CDR1 and CDR2 sequences are LGHNT and FRNRAP. V lost 0 bases to trimming and J lost 0 bases, with 18 bases between them. The CDR3 runs 19 residues. The CDR3 spells CASGLVQLVEGYSNQPQHF. DNA for the CDR3: TGTGCTAGTGGTTTGGTACAATTAGTTGAGGGTTATAGCAATCAGCCCCAGCATTTT.

The chain couples TRBV9 to TRBJ2-2; TRBD1 might be the D (5 bases). The V end lost 4 bases, the J end lost 2 bases, and 12 bases lay between the germline ends. This CDR3 is 15 amino acids long. Germline CDR1 and CDR2: SGDLS and YYNGEE. DNA for the CDR3: TGTGCCAGCAGCTTATTCGACAGAAACACCGGGGAGCTGTTTTTT. This translates into CASSLFDRNTGELFF.

J is TRBJ1-1 and V is TRBV20-1; D is unresolved. The CDR3 length is 14 residues. Germline lookup yields CDR1 DFQATT and CDR2 SNEGSKA (reference sequence). The V and J ends lost 3 bases and 4 bases respectively, with 15 bases between them. CDR3 nucleotides: TGCAGTGCTAGGGAGATGCGGGGTGTCACTGAAGCTTTCTTT. It codes for CSAREMRGVTEAFF.

The chain carries TRBV29-1 and TRBJ2-3, with 9 bases fitting TRBD1. Trimming at V came to 4 bases and at J to 7 bases, leaving 6 bases not matched to a gene. Germline V gene sequence: CDR1 SQVTM, CDR2 ANQGSEA. This CDR3 contains 13 residues. Here the CDR3 DNA reads TGCAGCGTTGGGGGACAGGGAGAAAATACGCAGTATTTT. This encodes CSVGGQGENTQYF.

V gene TRBV27 combines with J gene TRBJ2-5, with D perhaps matching TRBD2 (5 bases). The CDR3 has 15 amino acids. Per the germline V gene, CDR1 is MNHEY and CDR2 is SMNVEV (reference sequence). Trimming removed 6 bases at V and 5 bases at J, with 19 bases between. The CDR3 loop reads CASSRGFVAPETQYF. For the CDR3, the DNA is TGTGCCAGCAGCCGGGGTTTTGTAGCGCCGGAGACCCAGTACTTC.

The rearrangement links TRBV7-2 to TRBJ2-2, with TRBD2 as a possible D gene (5 bases). V shed 5 bases and J shed 6 bases, with 10 bases lying between them. This CDR3 has 13 amino acids. CDR1 and CDR2 from the germline V gene are SGHTA and FQGNSA. CDR3 sequence (DNA): TGTGCCAGCAGCCGGAACGGGGCCGGGGAGCTGTTTTTT. Translated: CASSRNGAGELFF. Based on the CDR3 plus reference TRBV7-2 and TRBJ2-2, the full variable domain is GAGVSQSPSNKVTEKGKDVELRCDPISGHTALYWYRQSLGQGLEFLIYFQGNSAPDKSGLPSDRFSAERTGGSVSTLTIQRTQQEDSAVYLCASSRNGAGELFFGEGSRLTVL.